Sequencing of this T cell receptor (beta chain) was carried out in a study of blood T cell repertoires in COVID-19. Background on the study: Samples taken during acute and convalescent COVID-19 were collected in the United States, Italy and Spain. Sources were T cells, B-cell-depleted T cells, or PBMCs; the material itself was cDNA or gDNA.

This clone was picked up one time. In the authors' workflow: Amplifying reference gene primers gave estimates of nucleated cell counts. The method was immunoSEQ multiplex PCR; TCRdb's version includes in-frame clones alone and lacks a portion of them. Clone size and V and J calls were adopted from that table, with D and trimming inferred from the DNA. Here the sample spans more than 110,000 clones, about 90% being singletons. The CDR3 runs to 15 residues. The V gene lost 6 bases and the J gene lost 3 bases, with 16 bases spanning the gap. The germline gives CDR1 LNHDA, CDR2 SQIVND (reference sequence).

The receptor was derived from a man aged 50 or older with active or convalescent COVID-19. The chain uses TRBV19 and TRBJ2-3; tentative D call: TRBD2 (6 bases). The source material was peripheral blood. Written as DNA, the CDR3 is TGTGCCAGTAGCACCTTTTTCGGGAGTACAGATACGCAGTATTTT. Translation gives CASSTFFGSTDTQYF.